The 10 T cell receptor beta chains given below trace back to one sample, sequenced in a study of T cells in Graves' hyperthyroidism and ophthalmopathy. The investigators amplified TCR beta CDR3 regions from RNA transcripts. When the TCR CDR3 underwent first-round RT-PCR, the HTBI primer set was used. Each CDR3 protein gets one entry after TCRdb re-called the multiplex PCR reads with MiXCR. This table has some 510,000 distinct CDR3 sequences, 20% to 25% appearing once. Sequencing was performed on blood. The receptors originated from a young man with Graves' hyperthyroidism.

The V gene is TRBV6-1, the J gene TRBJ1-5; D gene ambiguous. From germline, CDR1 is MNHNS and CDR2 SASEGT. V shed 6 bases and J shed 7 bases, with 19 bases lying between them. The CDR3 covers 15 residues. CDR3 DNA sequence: TGTGCCAGCAGACCTAGTCGGTCTGGTGGCCAGCCCCAGCATTTT. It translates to CASRPSRSGGQPQHF.

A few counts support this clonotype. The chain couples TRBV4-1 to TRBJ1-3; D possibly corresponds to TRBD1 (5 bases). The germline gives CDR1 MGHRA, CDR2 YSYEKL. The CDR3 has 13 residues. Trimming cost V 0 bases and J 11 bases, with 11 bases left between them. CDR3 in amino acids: CASSQEGTPAIYF. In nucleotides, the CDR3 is TGCGCCAGCAGCCAAGAGGGGACGCCGGCCATATATTTT.

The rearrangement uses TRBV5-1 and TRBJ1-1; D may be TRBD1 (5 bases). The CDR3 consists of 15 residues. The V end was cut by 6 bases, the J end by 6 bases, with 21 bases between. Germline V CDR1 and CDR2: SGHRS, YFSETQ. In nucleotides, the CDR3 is TGCGCCAGCAACACGACAGAACGAGAGAAGGCTGAAGCTTTCTTT. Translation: CASNTTEREKAEAFF.

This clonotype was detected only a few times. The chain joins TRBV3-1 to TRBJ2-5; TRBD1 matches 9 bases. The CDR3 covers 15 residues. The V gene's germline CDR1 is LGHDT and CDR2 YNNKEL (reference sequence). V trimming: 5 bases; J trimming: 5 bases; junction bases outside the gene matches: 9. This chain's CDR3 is CASSSLQGAEETQYF. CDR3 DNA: TGTGCCAGCAGCTCCCTACAGGGGGCGGAGGAGACCCAGTACTTC.

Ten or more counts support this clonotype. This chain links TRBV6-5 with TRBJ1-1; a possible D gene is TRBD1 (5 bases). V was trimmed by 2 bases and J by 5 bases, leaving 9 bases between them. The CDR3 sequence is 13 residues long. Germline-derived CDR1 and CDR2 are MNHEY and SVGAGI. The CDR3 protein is CASSYAGSTEAFF. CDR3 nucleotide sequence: TGTGCCAGCAGTTACGCAGGGTCTACTGAAGCTTTCTTT.

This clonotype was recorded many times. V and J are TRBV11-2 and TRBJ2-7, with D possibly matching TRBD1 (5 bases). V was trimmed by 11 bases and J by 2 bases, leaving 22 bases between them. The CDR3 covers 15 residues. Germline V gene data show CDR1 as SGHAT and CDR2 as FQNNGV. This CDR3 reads CASRGGAGETYEQYF. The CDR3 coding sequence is TGTGCCTCTCGAGGTGGGGCAGGTGAAACCTACGAGCAGTACTTC. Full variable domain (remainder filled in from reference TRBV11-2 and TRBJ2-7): EAGVAQSPRYKIIEKRQSVAFWCNPISGHATLYWYQQILGQGPKLLIQFQNNGVVDDSQLPKDRFSAERLKGVDSTLKIQPAKLEDSAVYLCASRGGAGETYEQYFGPGTRLTVT.

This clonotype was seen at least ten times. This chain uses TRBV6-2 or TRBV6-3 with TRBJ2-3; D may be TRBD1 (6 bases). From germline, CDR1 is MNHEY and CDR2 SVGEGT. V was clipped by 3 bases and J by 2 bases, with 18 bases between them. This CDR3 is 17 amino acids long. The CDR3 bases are TGTGCCAGCAGTTATTTGAGAGGTCGGACAGACACAGATACGCAGTATTTT. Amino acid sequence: CASSYLRGRTDTDTQYF.

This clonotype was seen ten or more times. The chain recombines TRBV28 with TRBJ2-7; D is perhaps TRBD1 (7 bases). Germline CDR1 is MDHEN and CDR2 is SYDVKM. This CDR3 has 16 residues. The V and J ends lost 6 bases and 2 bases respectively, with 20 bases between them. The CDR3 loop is CASSFAGQYSPYEQYF. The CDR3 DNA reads TGTGCCAGCAGCTTCGCGGGACAGTACAGCCCCTACGAGCAGTACTTC.

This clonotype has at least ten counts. CDR3 in amino acids: CASSLPGAGETQYF. The CDR3 DNA follows: TGTGCCAGCAGTTTACCGGGGGCTGGGGAGACCCAGTACTTC. The rearrangement uses TRBV28 and TRBJ2-5; TRBD1 or TRBD2 may be the D gene (6 bases each). V was shortened by 2 bases and J by 5 bases, with 12 bases between the two germline ends. The germline V gene has CDR1 MDHEN and CDR2 SYDVKM. CDR3 size: 14 residues.

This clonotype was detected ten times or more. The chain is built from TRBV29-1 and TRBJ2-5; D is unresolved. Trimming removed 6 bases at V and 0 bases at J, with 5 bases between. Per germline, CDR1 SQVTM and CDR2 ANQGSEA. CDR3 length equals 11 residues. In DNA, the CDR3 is TGCAGCGTAGATAACCAAGAGACCCAGTACTTC. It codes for CSVDNQETQYF.